These 32 T cell receptor beta chains originate from one sample sequenced in a study of blood T cell repertoires in COVID-19. The assay was immunoSEQ multiplex PCR, and TCRdb's table has in-frame clones only and misses some. The repertoire holds roughly 200,000 clones, with approximately 83% as singletons. The sample consisted of peripheral blood. These receptors all come from a human donor with active or convalescent COVID-19. The donor label of this sample is uncertain.

The chain joins TRBV9 to TRBJ1-2; TRBD1 might be the D (5 bases). CDR3 length: 13 residues. V lost 5 bases and J 4 bases, leaving 12 bases between the germline ends. Germline CDR1 SGDLS, CDR2 YYNGEE. The CDR3 bases are TGTGCCAGCAGGGGCGACAGCTTCTATGGCTACACCTTC. As protein: CASRGDSFYGYTF.

A single count supports this clone. This chain uses TRBV6-5 with TRBJ2-5; 7 bases match TRBD1. Germline V CDR1 and CDR2: MNHEY, SVGAGI. The CDR3 extends over 13 amino acids. V lost 6 bases to trimming and J lost 4 bases; unmatched junction nucleotides: 5. The CDR3 sequence: CASSRYRGETQYF. CDR3 DNA sequence: TGTGCCAGCAGCCGTTACAGGGGAGAGACCCAGTACTTC.

J is TRBJ2-7 and V is TRBV6-5; the match to TRBD1 covers 9 bases. V dropped 7 bases and J dropped 2; count of bases not matched to a gene: 9. CDR1 is MNHEY and CDR2 is SVGAGI in the germline V gene. The CDR3 is 15 amino acids. The DNA for the CDR3 is TGTGCCAGCACGGGCCCGGGACAGGGAACCTACGAGCAGTACTTC. Translation: CASTGPGQGTYEQYF.

CDR3 region: CASSLAAGLNTEAFF. The CDR3 region has the DNA TGCGCCAGCAGCTTGGCGGCAGGATTGAACACTGAAGCTTTCTTT. The chain employs TRBV5-1 and TRBJ1-1; D not resolved. Germline-derived CDR1 and CDR2 are SGHRS and YFSETQ. Trimming shortened V by 0 bases and J by 0 bases, and 9 bases separated the two germline ends. The CDR3 consists of 15 residues.

The chain has TRBV10-3 and TRBJ1-1, with 8 bases that match TRBD1. The CDR3 totals 17 residues. V trimming: 2 bases; J trimming: 0 bases; junction bases outside the gene matches: 8. Germline CDR1 and CDR2: ENHRY and SYGVKD. In DNA form, the CDR3 reads TGTGCCATCAGTGAGGGGTTAAAGACAGGGGTGAACACTGAAGCTTTCTTT. Encoded protein: CAISEGLKTGVNTEAFF.

This clone was seen more than once but under ten times. The chain carries TRBV7-9 and TRBJ2-2; D is possibly TRBD1 (6 bases). This CDR3 region has 15 residues. CDR1 and CDR2 (germline): SEHNR, FQNEAQ (reference sequence). V was cut by 1 base and J by 4 bases, with 10 bases left in between. The CDR3 protein is CASSLGGQGTGELFF. Written as DNA, the CDR3 is TGTGCCAGCAGCTTAGGGGGGCAGGGCACCGGGGAGCTGTTTTTT.

The chain links TRBV3-1 (or the pseudogene TRBV3-2) to TRBJ1-2; D ambiguous. The germline CDR1 and CDR2 sequences are LGHDT and YNNKEL (reference sequence). The CDR3 has 11 residues. V dropped 1 base and J dropped 6 bases, with 3 bases sitting between them. In nucleotides, the CDR3 is TGTGCCAGCAGCCAAGCGGATGGCTACACCTTC. Translated, it gives CASSQADGYTF.

CDR3 region: CASSLLNSPLHF. Here the CDR3 DNA reads TGTGCCAGCAGTCTCCTAAATTCACCCCTCCACTTT. The chain carries TRBV2 and TRBJ1-6; D is unclear. Germline CDR1 is SNHLY and CDR2 is FYNNEI. The CDR3 extends over 12 amino acids. Trimming cost V 5 bases and J 7 bases, with 6 bases left between them.

A remark on this clone: The junction and the germline gene differ at one end; a read error may be behind it. This chain joins TRBV7-7 and TRBJ2-1; a weak D match, TRBD1 (5 bases). CDR3 length: 17 amino acids. Germline CDR1 and CDR2: SSHAT and FNYEAQ (reference sequence). For the CDR3, the DNA is TGTGCTAGCAGCTTCCGTCCGGGCAGGGTCAACTACAATGAGCAGTTCTTC. It is translated as CASSFRPGRVNYNEQFF.

J is TRBJ1-3 and V is TRBV10-1; D may be TRBD1 (5 bases). CDR3 size: 14 residues. V was clipped by 10 bases and J by 2 bases, with 15 bases between them. The germline CDR1 and CDR2 sequences are WNHNN and SYGVQD (reference sequence). CDR3 DNA sequence: TGCGCCAACCCCCAGGACACAGCTGGAAACACCATATATTTT. Its protein is CANPQDTAGNTIYF.

This clone was seen a single time. The chain is built from TRBV30 and TRBJ2-5; perhaps TRBD2 as D (5 bases). The CDR3 is 13 residues long. Trimming removed 2 bases at V and 2 bases at J, with 9 bases between. Germline V gene data show CDR1 as GTSNPN and CDR2 as SVGIG (reference sequence). The CDR3 DNA reads TGTGCCTGGAGTCCAGGACTGCAAGAGACCCAGTACTTC. Protein sequence: CAWSPGLQETQYF.

The genes are TRBV10-3 and TRBJ1-5; 9 nucleotides agree with TRBD1. Looked up from germline, CDR1 is ENHRY and CDR2 is SYGVKD. This CDR3 spans 18 amino acids. The ends lost 2 bases at V and 4 bases at J; junction bases unmatched: 12. The CDR3 loop reads CAISEPTGTGLGNQPQHF. CDR3 DNA: TGTGCCATCAGTGAGCCTACCGGGACAGGGCTTGGGAATCAGCCCCAGCATTTT.

The genes are TRBV13 and TRBJ2-3; TRBD1 is a possible D gene (6 bases). CDR1 PRHDT and CDR2 FYEKMQ come from the germline V gene (reference sequence). Trimming removed 0 bases at V and 3 bases at J, with 16 bases between. There are 17 residues in the CDR3. In nucleotides, the CDR3 is TGTGCCAGCAGCTTAGGCCTGGTGGGGGCCAGGACAGATACGCAGTATTTT. Translating gives CASSLGLVGARTDTQYF. Looking up the rest from reference TRBV13 and TRBJ2-3 gives the full variable domain: AAGVIQSPRHLIKEKRETATLKCYPIPRHDTVYWYQQGPGQDPQFLISFYEKMQSDKGSIPDRFSAQQFSDYHSELNMSSLELGDSALYFCASSLGLVGARTDTQYFGPGTRLTVL.

The V call is TRBV19, the J call TRBJ1-5; D gene unclear. This CDR3 contains 12 residues. With 3 bases removed from V and 9 bases from J, the gap between germline ends came to 9 bases. Germline V CDR1 and CDR2: LNHDA, SQIVND (reference sequence). The CDR3 bases are TGTGCCAGTAGTATCAGCTCAGGGCCCCAGCATTTT. Encoded protein: CASSISSGPQHF.

The gene calls are TRBV5-6 and TRBJ1-2, with 7 positions matching TRBD1. CDR1 and CDR2 (germline): SGHDT, YYEEEE. The CDR3 runs 14 residues. Trimming removed 7 bases from V and 7 bases from J; junction bases left unmatched: 13. Here the CDR3 reads CASSQKGASGGYTF. The CDR3 DNA sequence: TGTGCCAGCTCACAAAAGGGGGCATCAGGTGGCTACACCTTC.

V usage is TRBV19 and J usage is TRBJ1-5; 12 nucleotides agree with TRBD1. CDR1 and CDR2 from the germline V gene are LNHDA and SQIVND (reference sequence). The junction had 5 bases not matched to a gene; V was cut back by 3 bases and J by 5 bases. The CDR3 spans 16 residues. Here the CDR3 DNA reads TGTGCCAGTAGTATCGTGGGGACAGGGGGCCATCAGCCCCAGCATTTT. Encoded protein: CASSIVGTGGHQPQHF.

This sequence joins TRBV5-4 and TRBJ2-3, with D possibly matching TRBD2 (5 bases). The CDR3 covers 15 residues. Per the germline V gene, CDR1 is SGHNT and CDR2 is YYREEE (reference sequence). Trimming removed 2 bases from V and 6 bases from J, with 16 bases in between. The CDR3 sequence is CASSFGLALEDTQYF. For the CDR3, the DNA is TGTGCCAGCAGCTTCGGGCTAGCCCTCGAGGATACGCAGTATTTT.

The V call is TRBV4-3, the J call TRBJ1-6, with 9 bases aligning to TRBD1. Germline CDR1 and CDR2: LGHNA and YSLEER. The CDR3 is 15 amino acids. The J segment lost 6 bases and the V segment lost 4 bases, leaving 4 bases of the junction unmatched. In nucleotides, the CDR3 is TGCGCCAGCAGCCTACGACAGGGGGGTAATTCACCCCTCCACTTT. As protein: CASSLRQGGNSPLHF.

This chain connects TRBV19 to TRBJ2-7; D might be TRBD1 (6 bases). The CDR3 has 15 residues. Germline V gene sequence: CDR1 LNHDA, CDR2 SQIVND (reference sequence). V lost 3 bases and J lost 4, with 16 bases in between. The CDR3 nucleotides are TGTGCCAGTAGTATTCCGGGACACCTGTCGTACGAGCAGTACTTC. This encodes CASSIPGHLSYEQYF.

This chain joins TRBV5-4 and TRBJ1-2; a possible D gene is TRBD1 (5 bases). Germline CDR1 SGHNT, CDR2 YYREEE (reference sequence). The germline V and J ends were trimmed by 1 base and 1 base, with 8 bases remaining between them. The CDR3 spans 14 residues. The CDR3 sequence is CASSLTGGNYGYTF. The CDR3, as DNA: TGTGCCAGCAGCTTGACCGGGGGTAACTATGGCTACACCTTC.

This clone showed up just once. V gene TRBV3-1 (or the pseudogene TRBV3-2) combines with J gene TRBJ2-1, with TRBD2 matching 8 bases. The CDR3 extends over 14 amino acids. V trimming: 4 bases; J trimming: 5 bases; junction bases outside the gene matches: 4. Germline V gene lookup returns CDR1 LGHDT and CDR2 YNNKEL (reference sequence). The CDR3 DNA reads TGTGCCAGCAGCCCGGGACTAGGGAACAATGAGCAGTTCTTC. Its translation is CASSPGLGNNEQFF.

The chain couples TRBV27 to TRBJ2-2; 13 bases line up with TRBD2. The CDR3 sequence is 18 residues long. V trimming: 7 bases; J trimming: 4 bases; junction bases outside the gene matches: 12. Germline CDR1 MNHEY, CDR2 SMNVEV (reference sequence). In DNA form, the CDR3 reads TGTGCCAGCACCCTACTAGCGGGAGGGCCTTCGGGCACCGGGGAGCTGTTTTTT. Its translation is CASTLLAGGPSGTGELFF.

The V call is TRBV14, the J call TRBJ2-3; the D gene is possibly TRBD2 (6 bases). Per the germline V gene, CDR1 is SGHDN and CDR2 is FVKESK. The CDR3 contains 16 residues. The V end was cut by 1 base, the J end by 3 bases, with 14 bases between. The CDR3: CASSQGFYGTTDTQYF. The DNA for the CDR3 is TGTGCCAGCAGCCAAGGATTTTACGGGACTACAGATACGCAGTATTTT. The full variable domain, its missing parts supplied by reference TRBV14 and TRBJ2-3, is EAGVTQFPSHSVIEKGQTVTLRCDPISGHDNLYWYRRVMGKEIKFLLHFVKESKQDESGMPNNRFLAERTGGTYSTLKVQPAELEDSGVYFCASSQGFYGTTDTQYFGPGTRLTVL.

The CDR3 nucleotides read TGCGCCAGCAGTCCCTCGGACAGGGTCAATCAGCCCCAGCATTTT. Its translation: CASSPSDRVNQPQHF. The chain employs TRBV5-1 and TRBJ1-5, with 8 bases that match TRBD1. This CDR3 region has 15 residues. V lost 5 bases and J lost 3; bases outside the gene matches: 7. The germline gives CDR1 SGHRS, CDR2 YFSETQ.

The J gene is TRBJ2-2, the V gene TRBV30; D is unresolved. V was pared by 5 bases and J by 6 bases, with 7 bases between. The CDR3 sequence is 11 residues long. Germline values: CDR1 GTSNPN, CDR2 SVGIG (reference sequence). The DNA of the CDR3 is TGTGCCTGGGAAATCTCCGGGGAGCTGTTTTTT. Its protein is CAWEISGELFF. Full variable domain (outside the CDR3, taken from reference TRBV30 and TRBJ2-2): SQTIHQWPATLVQPVGSPLSLECTVEGTSNPNLYWYRQAAGRGLQLLFYSVGIGQISSEVPQNLSASRPQDRQFILSSKKLLLSDSGFYLCAWEISGELFFGEGSRLTVL.

This chain joins TRBV2 and TRBJ1-2; 7 positions agree with TRBD1. The CDR3 spans 13 residues. V was pared by 6 bases and J by 4 bases, with 5 bases of the junction left unmatched. Germline V lookup: CDR1 SNHLY, CDR2 FYNNEI. CDR3 bases: TGTGCCAGCAGAGCCGGGACAGTCTATGGCTACACCTTC. Residues: CASRAGTVYGYTF.

The chain carries TRBV19 and TRBJ2-3; possible D gene TRBD1, 6 bases. V lost 6 bases and J 1 base, leaving 17 bases between the germline ends. This CDR3 region has 16 residues. Germline lookup yields CDR1 LNHDA and CDR2 SQIVND (reference sequence). The CDR3 sequence: CASRMGSRGRTDTQYF. The CDR3 DNA is TGTGCCAGTAGGATGGGGTCCAGGGGACGCACAGATACGCAGTATTTT.

The chain links TRBV5-1 to TRBJ1-3, with a possible D match to TRBD1 (6 bases). This CDR3 has 14 amino acids. Germline CDR1 SGHRS, CDR2 YFSETQ. With 6 bases removed from V and 0 bases from J, the gap between germline ends came to 10 bases. CDR3 amino acids: CASTVGGSGNTIYF. The CDR3 DNA reads as TGCGCCAGCACCGTAGGGGGCTCTGGAAACACCATATATTTT.

CDR3 loop: CASSLDERASFISEQYF. In DNA, the CDR3 is TGTGCCAGCAGCTTAGATGAACGGGCTAGCTTTATCAGCGAGCAGTACTTC. This chain uses TRBV11-2 with TRBJ2-7, with a tentative D call TRBD2 (5 bases). CDR3 length equals 17 residues. The germline V gene has CDR1 SGHAT and CDR2 FQNNGV. The ends were cut back, 0 bases at V and 6 bases at J, with 21 bases in the middle. The full variable domain, with the rest looked up from reference TRBV11-2 and TRBJ2-7, is EAGVAQSPRYKIIEKRQSVAFWCNPISGHATLYWYQQILGQGPKLLIQFQNNGVVDDSQLPKDRFSAERLKGVDSTLKIQPAKLEDSAVYLCASSLDERASFISEQYFGPGTRLTVT.

This rearrangement joins TRBV27 to TRBJ2-7, with TRBD2 matching over 14 bases. V trimming: 6 bases; J trimming: 6 bases; junction bases outside the gene matches: 13. This CDR3 contains 17 residues. Germline CDR1 and CDR2: MNHEY and SMNVEV (reference sequence). CDR3 nucleotide sequence: TGTGCCAGCAGACTCCGGGGGACTAGCGGGAGCCCTGGCGAGCAGTACTTC. This encodes CASRLRGTSGSPGEQYF.

The rearrangement uses TRBV28 and TRBJ2-5, with TRBD1 identical over 10 bases. This CDR3 has 18 amino acids. Germline V gives CDR1 MDHEN, CDR2 SYDVKM. The ends lost 5 bases at V and 5 bases at J; junction bases unmatched: 17. The CDR3 DNA reads as TGTGCCAGCAGTCTCCTCGGTTTTCAGGACAGGGGGGCGGAGACCCAGTACTTC. Protein sequence: CASSLLGFQDRGAETQYF.

The chain couples TRBV18 to TRBJ2-1; TRBD2 might be the D (5 bases). The V end was cut by 8 bases, the J end by 0 bases, with 14 bases between. This CDR3 has 15 residues. Looked up from germline, CDR1 is KGHSH and CDR2 is LQKENI. The CDR3 coding sequence is TGTGCCAGCCAAATGGCGGGTGTCTCCTACAATGAGCAGTTCTTC. This translates into CASQMAGVSYNEQFF.